The clone carrying this T cell receptor beta chain was detected only a few times. It was RNA transcripts that yielded the amplified TCR beta CDR3 regions. An initial round of RT-PCR targeting the TCR CDR3 relied on the HTBI primer set. TCRdb reanalysed the multiplex PCR reads using MiXCR and keeps one entry per CDR3 protein. The data contain about 640,000 distinct CDR3 sequences, less than 25% of them singletons. The data were taken from a study of T cells in Graves' hyperthyroidism and ophthalmopathy. The V gene's germline CDR1 is MDHEN and CDR2 SYDVKM. The germline V and J ends were trimmed by 6 bases and 7 bases, with 13 bases remaining between them. The CDR3 extends over 13 amino acids.

The rearrangement links TRBV28 to TRBJ1-5, with TRBD1 as a possible D gene (6 bases). This clonotype originated in a man aged 25-40 years with Graves' ophthalmopathy. Sequences were obtained from blood. The CDR3 DNA reads as TGTGCCAGCAGCCCTAACAGGGCCCAGCCCCAGCATTTT. Residues: CASSPNRAQPQHF.